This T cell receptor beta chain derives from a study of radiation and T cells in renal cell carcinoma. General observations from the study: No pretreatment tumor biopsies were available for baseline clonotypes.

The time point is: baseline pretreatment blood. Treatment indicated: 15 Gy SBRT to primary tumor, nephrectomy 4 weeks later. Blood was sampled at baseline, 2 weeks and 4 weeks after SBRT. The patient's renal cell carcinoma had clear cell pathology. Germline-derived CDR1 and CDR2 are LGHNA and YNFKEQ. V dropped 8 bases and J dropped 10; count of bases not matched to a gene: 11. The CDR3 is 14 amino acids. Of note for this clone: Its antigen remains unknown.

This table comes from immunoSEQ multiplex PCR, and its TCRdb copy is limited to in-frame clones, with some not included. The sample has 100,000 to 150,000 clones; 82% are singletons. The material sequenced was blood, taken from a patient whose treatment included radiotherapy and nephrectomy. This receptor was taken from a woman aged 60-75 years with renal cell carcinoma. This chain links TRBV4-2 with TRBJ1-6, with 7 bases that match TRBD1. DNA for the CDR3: TGTGCCAGCCGGCCTGACAGGGCGGGCTCACCCCTCCACTTT. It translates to CASRPDRAGSPLHF.